The 24 T cell receptor beta chains below come from one sample, sequenced in a study of metastatic and nonmetastatic thyroid tumors. TCRdb redid the clone calls on the PCR reads using MiXCR. The table has about 28,000 clones, 15% to 20% seen once; the top ten hold 4.7%. Each patient came to thyroid surgery without any prior treatment (of any kind). The sample taken for sequencing was blood. The receptors here all came from a female donor with papillary thyroid cancer or a benign thyroid nodule (not recorded which). Some clones in this sample may be carry-over from other donors' samples.

This clone has a count of ten or more. The sample contains more than one DNA sequence encoding this CDR3. The CDR3 coding sequence is TGTGCCAGCAGCCCCGGGGGGCAGAACACTGAAGCTTTCTTT. Translation gives CASSPGGQNTEAFF. This chain uses TRBV5-5 with TRBJ1-1; a possible D gene is TRBD1 (6 bases). Germline CDR1 and CDR2: SGHKS and YYEKEE (reference sequence). The CDR3 loop spans 14 amino acids. Trimming stripped 4 bases from V and 1 base from J, with 11 bases between.

By sample fraction, this clone is medium-sized. V usage is TRBV6-5 and J usage is TRBJ1-4, with a tentative D call TRBD1 (5 bases). V was trimmed by 0 bases and J by 0 bases, leaving 11 bases between them. CDR1 is MNHEY, CDR2 SVGAGI, per germline. The CDR3 runs 17 residues. CDR3 nucleotide sequence: TGTGCCAGCAGTTACTCGAGTTTGGGACCAACTAATGAAAAACTGTTTTTT. Encoded protein: CASSYSSLGPTNEKLFF.

This clone is medium-sized in the sample. The V call is TRBV6-4, the J call TRBJ1-1; TRBD1 matches at 8 bases. After removal of 5 bases from V and 3 bases from J, the junction contained 5 bases not matched to a gene. The CDR3 length is 14 residues. Germline lookup yields CDR1 MRHNA and CDR2 SNTAGT. The CDR3 DNA follows: TGTGCCAGCAGTCCAGACAGGGGTTACACTGAAGCTTTCTTT. It codes for CASSPDRGYTEAFF.

This clone was observed many times. The chain combines TRBV5-1 with TRBJ2-1; 11 bases are a match to TRBD1. CDR1 is SGHRS, CDR2 YFSETQ, per germline. CDR3 size: 15 residues. Trimming cost V 3 bases and J 10 bases; bases outside gene matches: 9. CDR3: CASSSGTGGIGEQFF. As DNA, the CDR3 is TGCGCCAGCAGCTCGGGGACAGGGGGGATTGGGGAGCAGTTCTTC.

By proportion, this clone is medium-sized. The rearrangement links TRBV28 to TRBJ1-1, with 9 bases lining up with TRBD1. The V gene end was trimmed by 0 bases and the J gene end by 1 base; junction bases not matched to a gene: 9. From germline, CDR1 is MDHEN and CDR2 SYDVKM. The CDR3 length is 18 residues. CDR3 coding DNA: TGTGCCAGCAGTTTATGGGAAACAGGGGGCGGTGAGAACACTGAAGCTTTCTTT. Its protein product is CASSLWETGGGENTEAFF. Using reference TRBV28 and TRBJ1-1 for the parts outside the CDR3, the full variable domain is DVKVTQSSRYLVKRTGEKVFLECVQDMDHENMFWYRQDPGLGLRLIYFSYDVKMKEKGDIPEGYSVSREKKERFSLILESASTNQTSMYLCASSLWETGGGENTEAFFGQGTRLTVV.

Within the sample, this clone is medium-sized. The CDR3 DNA reads as TGTGCCAGCAGCTATATAAGGACAGGGGGCGGCTATGGCTACACCTTC. Translated: CASSYIRTGGGYGYTF. V is TRBV6-1 and J is TRBJ1-2; 11 nucleotides match TRBD1. J lost 4 bases, V lost 6 bases, and 10 bases had no gene match. The CDR3 contains 16 residues. Germline CDR1 and CDR2: MNHNS and SASEGT.

The chain carries TRBV20-1 and TRBJ2-7, with 7 bases lining up with TRBD1. Trimming removed 6 bases from V and 2 bases from J; junction bases left unmatched: 7. The CDR3 spans 13 residues. Germline V gene lookup returns CDR1 DFQATT and CDR2 SNEGSKA (reference sequence). The CDR3 spells CSAQRTGPYEQYF. In DNA form, the CDR3 reads TGCAGTGCACAAAGGACAGGACCCTACGAGCAGTACTTC.

Details on this clone: A much larger clonotype is one base distant, so this may be a read error. This chain uses TRBV19 with TRBJ2-4; D call uncertain. Germline CDR1 LNHDA, CDR2 SQIVND (reference sequence). This CDR3 comprises 14 residues. Trimming removed 4 bases from V and 6 bases from J, with 13 bases in between. The CDR3 nucleotides are TGTGCCAGTAGTACCAAAGACGAGGTAAACATTCAGTACTTC. Encoded protein: CASSTKDEVNIQYF.

The sample holds many counts of this clone. The V gene is TRBV20-1, the J gene TRBJ2-7; D remains ambiguous. Trimming took 1 base from V and 9 from J, leaving 7 bases between them. The CDR3 runs to 10 residues. Germline V gene data show CDR1 as DFQATT and CDR2 as SNEGSKA (reference sequence). The CDR3 region is CSARAGGQYF. For the CDR3, the DNA is TGCAGTGCTAGAGCGGGCGGGCAGTACTTC.

This clone was seen repeatedly, ten times or more. The chain joins TRBV30 to TRBJ1-1; D gene unclear. The length of the CDR3 is 13 residues. Trimming pared 4 bases from V and 7 bases from J, leaving 16 bases between. CDR1 and CDR2 from the germline V gene are GTSNPN and SVGIG (reference sequence). CDR3 sequence: CAWTQYGAGEAFF. The CDR3 DNA reads as TGTGCCTGGACCCAATACGGCGCCGGTGAAGCTTTCTTT. Variable domain in full (rest from reference TRBV30 and TRBJ1-1): SQTIHQWPATLVQPVGSPLSLECTVEGTSNPNLYWYRQAAGRGLQLLFYSVGIGQISSEVPQNLSASRPQDRQFILSSKKLLLSDSGFYLCAWTQYGAGEAFFGQGTRLTVV.

This clone appeared many times. The V and J genes are TRBV27 and TRBJ1-1; D ambiguous. CDR1 MNHEY and CDR2 SMNVEV come from the germline V gene (reference sequence). The CDR3 spans 13 residues. The V end was cut by 3 bases, the J end by 1 base, with 6 bases between. This CDR3 is CASSFWRNTEAFF. The CDR3 nucleotides are TGTGCCAGCAGTTTTTGGAGGAACACTGAAGCTTTCTTT.

The gene calls are TRBV2 and TRBJ1-2, with D perhaps matching TRBD1 (6 bases). The CDR3 totals 12 residues. The ends were cut back, 6 bases at V and 8 bases at J, with 13 bases in the middle. Germline V lookup: CDR1 SNHLY, CDR2 FYNNEI. CDR3 nucleotides: TGTGCCAGCAGGACAGGAGCGGGAGGCTACACCTTC. Protein: CASRTGAGGYTF.

This clone has more than one count but fewer than ten. The V gene is TRBV20-1, the J gene TRBJ1-6; D unresolved. The length of the CDR3 is 14 residues. Trimming took 1 base from V and 4 from J, leaving 8 bases between them. Germline-derived CDR1 and CDR2 are DFQATT and SNEGSKA (reference sequence). CDR3 DNA sequence: TGCAGTGCTAGAGTAGGAGTTTATAATTCACCCCTCCACTTT. It encodes CSARVGVYNSPLHF.

This clone was detected many times. The chain recombines TRBV4-2 with TRBJ1-2, with unresolved D. The CDR3 has 15 amino acids. In germline, CDR1 is LGHNA, CDR2 YNFKEQ. The V end was cut by 0 bases, the J end by 4 bases, with 12 bases between. CDR3 DNA sequence: TGTGCCAGCAGCCAAGATACAGACACCCCCTATGGCTACACCTTC. Residues: CASSQDTDTPYGYTF.

In its sample, this clone ranks as medium-sized. The chain couples TRBV12-3 or TRBV12-4 to TRBJ1-2, with D possibly matching TRBD1 (6 bases). This CDR3 is 12 amino acids long. V gave up 6 bases and J gave up 8 bases, with 13 bases separating them. The CDR3 spells CASSRPGVGYTF. The CDR3 nucleotides are TGTGCCAGCAGCCGTCCAGGGGTCGGCTACACCTTC.

The chain combines TRBV12-3 or TRBV12-4 with TRBJ2-7; D may be TRBD2 (5 bases). The ends were cut back, 6 bases at V and 7 bases at J, with 22 bases in the middle. This CDR3 is 15 amino acids long. For the CDR3, the DNA is TGTGCCAGCAGCCTCATACATGGGCCCGGGGTGGAGCAGTACTTC. Translated: CASSLIHGPGVEQYF.

This clone was seen a handful of times. One end of the junction fails to match germline, which may point to a read error. This chain uses TRBV28 with TRBJ1-1, with D unresolved. The CDR3 runs to 14 residues. Germline CDR1 and CDR2: MDHEN and SYDVKM. The CDR3: CDSSFGGLNTEALF. The DNA of the CDR3 is TGTGACAGCAGTTTCGGCGGATTGAACACTGAAGCTTTGTTT.

The gene calls are TRBV21-1 and TRBJ1-2; TRBD1 is the table's D call and was not checked against the DNA. TRBV21-1 constitutes a pseudogene. The CDR3 consists of 21 residues. For the CDR3, the DNA is TGTTCCAGCAGCACCTCTCTATCCCGATTACGAAGTACAGGGAACGCGGATGGCTACACCTTC. This encodes CSSSTSLSRLRSTGNADGYTF.

This clone was counted ten times or more. The V call is TRBV5-1, the J call TRBJ1-2; D is uncertain. V was clipped by 2 bases and J by 6 bases, with 14 bases between them. This CDR3 region has 14 residues. Germline values: CDR1 SGHRS, CDR2 YFSETQ. The CDR3 sequence is CASSLNPPSHGYTF. The CDR3 coding sequence is TGCGCCAGCAGCTTAAACCCCCCAAGCCATGGCTACACCTTC.

This clone qualifies as medium-sized. The chain uses TRBV6-1 and TRBJ2-1; the match to TRBD2 covers 14 bases. Trimming removed 0 bases from V and 7 bases from J; junction bases left unmatched: 2. Germline CDR1 and CDR2: MNHNS and SASEGT. The CDR3 contains 16 residues. The CDR3 is CASSEARTSGRNEQFF. The CDR3 region has the DNA TGTGCCAGCAGTGAAGCGAGGACTAGCGGGAGGAATGAGCAGTTCTTC.

This chain uses TRBV5-6 with TRBJ2-1; D unresolved. V was pared by 0 bases and J by 8 bases, with 6 bases between. Germline CDR1 reads SGHDT; CDR2 reads YYEEEE. This CDR3 comprises 12 residues. The CDR3 region has the DNA TGTGCCAGCAGCTTGGACGCGTATGAGCAGTTCTTC. This gives the protein CASSLDAYEQFF.

This clone was seen many times. The V and J genes are TRBV5-1 and TRBJ2-7; 8 bases are shared with TRBD1. Trimming took 7 bases from V and 0 from J; bases not matched to a gene: 24. The CDR3 consists of 20 residues. CDR1 SGHRS and CDR2 YFSETQ come from the germline V gene. CDR3 coding DNA: TGCGCCAGCTCCAATGGCGTCCCAGGGGGCGCTAGCGAGGGCTCCTACGAGCAGTACTTC. Translation gives CASSNGVPGGASEGSYEQYF.

This clone was counted many times. V gene TRBV5-1 combines with J gene TRBJ1-2; 10 bases are shared with TRBD1. Germline V lookup: CDR1 SGHRS, CDR2 YFSETQ. V dropped 1 base and J dropped 8; count of bases not matched to a gene: 8. The CDR3 has 15 amino acids. DNA of the CDR3: TGCGCCAGCAGCTTGATAGTGGGACAGGGGCAAGGCTACACCTTC. Translated, it gives CASSLIVGQGQGYTF.

This clone was seen at least ten times. The rearrangement links TRBV7-9 to TRBJ2-1; no definite D call. Trimming took off 5 bases at V and 1 base at J, with 9 bases between the two ends. The CDR3 contains 14 residues. Germline CDR1 is SEHNR and CDR2 is FQNEAQ (reference sequence). Here the CDR3 DNA reads TGTGCCAGCAGCCTAGTGTCATCCTACAATGAGCAGTTCTTC. Translation: CASSLVSSYNEQFF.